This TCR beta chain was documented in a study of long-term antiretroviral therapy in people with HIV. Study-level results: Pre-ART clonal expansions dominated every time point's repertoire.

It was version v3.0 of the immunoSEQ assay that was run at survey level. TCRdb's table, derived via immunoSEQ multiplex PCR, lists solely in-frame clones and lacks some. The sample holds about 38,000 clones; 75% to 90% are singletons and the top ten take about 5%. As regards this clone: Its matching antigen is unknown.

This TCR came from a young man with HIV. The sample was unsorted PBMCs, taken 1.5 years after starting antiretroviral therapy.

The CDR3 protein is CASNAVGGSDVWKQYF. CDR3 sequence (DNA): TGTGCCAGCAACGCCGTGGGCGGGAGCGACGTTTGGAAGCAGTACTTC. The chain combines TRBV27 with TRBJ2-7, with TRBD2 matching over 7 bases. Germline V gene lookup returns CDR1 MNHEY and CDR2 SMNVEV (reference sequence). J gave up 8 bases and V 7 bases, and 20 bases lay outside the gene matches. This CDR3 has 16 residues.